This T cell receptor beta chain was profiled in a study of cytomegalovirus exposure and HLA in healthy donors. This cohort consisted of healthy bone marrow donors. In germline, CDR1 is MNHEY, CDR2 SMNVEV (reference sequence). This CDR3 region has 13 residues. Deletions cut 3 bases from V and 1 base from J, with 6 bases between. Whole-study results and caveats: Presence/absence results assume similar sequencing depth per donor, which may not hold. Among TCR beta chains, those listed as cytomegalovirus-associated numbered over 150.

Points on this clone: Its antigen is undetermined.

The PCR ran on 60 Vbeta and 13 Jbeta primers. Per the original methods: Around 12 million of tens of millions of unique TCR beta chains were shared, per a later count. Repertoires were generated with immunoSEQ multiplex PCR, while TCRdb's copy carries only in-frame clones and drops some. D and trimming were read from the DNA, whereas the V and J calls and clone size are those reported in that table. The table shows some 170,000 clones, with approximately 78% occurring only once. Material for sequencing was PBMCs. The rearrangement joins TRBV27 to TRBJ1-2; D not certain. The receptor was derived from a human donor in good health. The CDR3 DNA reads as TGTGCCAGCAGTTTCACCGGTAACTATGGCTACACCTTC. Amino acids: CASSFTGNYGYTF.